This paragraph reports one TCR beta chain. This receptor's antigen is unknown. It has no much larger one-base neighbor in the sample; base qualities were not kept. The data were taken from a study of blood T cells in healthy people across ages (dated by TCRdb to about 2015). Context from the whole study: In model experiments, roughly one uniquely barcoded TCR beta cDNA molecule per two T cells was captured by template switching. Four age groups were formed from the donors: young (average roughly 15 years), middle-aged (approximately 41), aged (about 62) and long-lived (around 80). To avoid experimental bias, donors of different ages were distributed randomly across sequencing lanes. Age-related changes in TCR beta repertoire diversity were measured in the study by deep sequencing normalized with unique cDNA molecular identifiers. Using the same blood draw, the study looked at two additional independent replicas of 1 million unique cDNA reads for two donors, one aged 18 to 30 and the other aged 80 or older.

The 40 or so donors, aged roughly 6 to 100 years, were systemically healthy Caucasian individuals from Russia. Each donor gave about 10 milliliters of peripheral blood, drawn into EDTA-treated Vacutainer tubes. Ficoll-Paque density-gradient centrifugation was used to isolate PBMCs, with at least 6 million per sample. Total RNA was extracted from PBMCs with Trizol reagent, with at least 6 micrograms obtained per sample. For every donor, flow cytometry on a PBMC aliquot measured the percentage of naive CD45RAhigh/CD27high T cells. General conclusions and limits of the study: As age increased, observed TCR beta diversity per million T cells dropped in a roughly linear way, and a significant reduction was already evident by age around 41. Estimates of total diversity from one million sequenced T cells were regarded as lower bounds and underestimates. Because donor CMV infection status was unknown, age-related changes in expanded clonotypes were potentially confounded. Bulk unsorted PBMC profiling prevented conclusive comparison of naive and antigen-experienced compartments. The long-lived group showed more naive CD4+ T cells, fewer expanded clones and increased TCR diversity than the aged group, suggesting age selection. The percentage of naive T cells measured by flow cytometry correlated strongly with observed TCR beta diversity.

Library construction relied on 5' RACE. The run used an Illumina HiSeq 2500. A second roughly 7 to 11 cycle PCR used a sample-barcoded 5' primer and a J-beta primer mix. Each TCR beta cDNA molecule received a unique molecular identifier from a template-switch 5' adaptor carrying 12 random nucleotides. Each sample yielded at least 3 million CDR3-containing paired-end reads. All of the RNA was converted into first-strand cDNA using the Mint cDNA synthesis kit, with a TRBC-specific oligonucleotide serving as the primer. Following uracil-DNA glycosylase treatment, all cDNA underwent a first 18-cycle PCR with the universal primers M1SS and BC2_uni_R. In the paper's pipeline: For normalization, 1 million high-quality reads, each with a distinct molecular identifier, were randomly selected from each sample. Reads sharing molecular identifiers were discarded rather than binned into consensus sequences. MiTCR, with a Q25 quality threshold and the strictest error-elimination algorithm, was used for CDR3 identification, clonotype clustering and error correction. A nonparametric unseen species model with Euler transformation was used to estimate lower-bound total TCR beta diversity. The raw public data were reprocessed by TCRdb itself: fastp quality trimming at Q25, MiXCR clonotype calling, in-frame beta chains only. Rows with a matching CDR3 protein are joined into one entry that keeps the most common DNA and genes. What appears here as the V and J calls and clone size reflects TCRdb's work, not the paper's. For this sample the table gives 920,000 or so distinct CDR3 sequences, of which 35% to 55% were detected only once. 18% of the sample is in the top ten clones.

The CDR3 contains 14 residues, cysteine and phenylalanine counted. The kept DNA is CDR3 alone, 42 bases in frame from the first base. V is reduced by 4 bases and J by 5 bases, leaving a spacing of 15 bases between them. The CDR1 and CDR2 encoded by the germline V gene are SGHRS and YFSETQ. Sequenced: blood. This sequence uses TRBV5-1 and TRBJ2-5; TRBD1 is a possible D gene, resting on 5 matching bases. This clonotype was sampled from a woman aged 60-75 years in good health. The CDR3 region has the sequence CASSGASSRETQYF. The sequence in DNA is TGCGCCAGCAGCGGGGCGAGTTCCCGGGAGACCCAGTACTTC.